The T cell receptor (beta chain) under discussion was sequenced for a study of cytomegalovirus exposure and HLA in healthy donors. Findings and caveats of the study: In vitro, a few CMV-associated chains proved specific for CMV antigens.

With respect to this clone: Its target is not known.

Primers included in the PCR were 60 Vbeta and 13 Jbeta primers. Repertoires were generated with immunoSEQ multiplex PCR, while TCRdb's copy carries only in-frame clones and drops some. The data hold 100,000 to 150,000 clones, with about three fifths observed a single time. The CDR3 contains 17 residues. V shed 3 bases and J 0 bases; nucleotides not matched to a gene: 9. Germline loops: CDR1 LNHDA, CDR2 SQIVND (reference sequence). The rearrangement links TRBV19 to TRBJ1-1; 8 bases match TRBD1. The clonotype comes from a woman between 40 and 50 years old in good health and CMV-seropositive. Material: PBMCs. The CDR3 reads CASSMGRGQGVNTEAFF. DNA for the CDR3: TGTGCCAGTAGTATGGGTCGTGGACAGGGTGTGAACACTGAAGCTTTCTTT.